Listed below are T cell receptor beta chains from one sample, sequenced in a study of OX40 agonist ivuxolimab in advanced cancers. Method: immunoSEQ multiplex PCR; TCRdb's copy keeps in-frame clones and lacks some. The table includes about 53,000 clones, roughly 84% detected once. Sequenced here: CD4+ or CD8+ T cells sorted from blood, sampled in a trial of the OX40 agonist ivuxolimab. The receptors originated from an adult with an advanced solid tumor such as melanoma, head and neck, liver or kidney cancer. Each CDR3 is given with its conserved first and last residue. The D gene is left open where the match is weak. Expanded clones get a size class; other rows say once, few or many, or leave the size out.

TRBJ2-2 TRBV5-5 NA NA CASSLGGFAGELFF TGTGCCAGCAGCTTGGGAGGGTTCGCCGGGGAGCTGTTTTTT
TRBJ2-1 TRBV6-5 TRBD1 NA CASSFGTGKSNEQFF TGTGCCAGCAGCTTCGGGACAGGGAAGTCCAATGAGCAGTTCTTC
TRBJ1-1 TRBV6-5 TRBD1 NA CASSEGGGAFF TGTGCCAGCAGTGAAGGGGGCGGAGCTTTCTTT
TRBJ2-7 TRBV11-2 NA NA CASSLAGSWPEQYF TGTGCCAGCAGCTTAGCAGGCTCGTGGCCCGAGCAGTACTTC
TRBJ2-2 TRBV14 NA NA CASSREFSGELFF TGTGCCAGCAGCCGGGAGTTCTCCGGGGAGCTGTTTTTT
TRBJ2-7 TRBV6-1 NA once CASSGTMYEQYF TGTGCCAGCAGTGGGACTATGTACGAGCAGTACTTC
TRBJ1-5 TRBV5-4 NA NA CASSLAIGQPQHF TGTGCCAGCAGCTTGGCCATCGGACAGCCCCAGCATTTT
TRBJ1-6 TRBV5-1 NA once CASSLLDAGSYNSPLHF TGCGCCAGCAGCTTGCTTGACGCAGGGAGTTATAATTCACCCCTCCACTTT
TRBJ2-1 TRBV11-3 NA few CASSLALGAGQLDMRKQFF TGTGCCAGCAGCTTAGCCCTGGGGGCAGGGCAGCTAGACATGAGAAAGCAGTTCTTC
TRBJ2-5 TRBV10-1 TRBD2 NA CASSESGLAGVGQETQYF TGCGCCAGCAGTGAGTCTGGACTAGCGGGAGTAGGACAAGAGACCCAGTACTTC
TRBJ1-3 TRBV7-9 TRBD1 NA CASSPGQIGTIYF TGTGCCAGCAGCCCGGGACAGATTGGTACCATATATTTT
TRBJ2-1 TRBV28 TRBD1 NA CASSWDRVFAEQFF TGTGCCAGCAGTTGGGACAGGGTTTTTGCTGAGCAGTTCTTC
TRBJ2-4 TRBV19 NA NA CASSIESGWKNIQYF TGTGCCAGTAGTATAGAGTCCGGGTGGAAAAACATTCAGTACTTC
TRBJ2-1 TRBV12-5 TRBD2 NA CASAPITGTSGRDEQFF TGTGCTAGTGCCCCTATAACTGGGACTAGCGGGAGGGATGAGCAGTTCTTC
TRBJ2-3 TRBV9 NA NA CASSVGGQTLGTQYF TGTGCCAGCAGCGTAGGGGGACAAACTCTAGGGACGCAGTATTTT
TRBJ1-5 TRBV19 TRBD1 NA CASSTDRGGNQPQHF TGTGCCAGTAGTACCGACAGGGGAGGCAATCAGCCCCAGCATTTT
TRBJ1-6 TRBV2 NA NA CASSEGNYNSPLHF TGTGCCAGCAGTGAGGGGAACTATAATTCACCCCTCCACTTT
TRBJ2-2 TRBV5-1 NA NA CASSLQVDTGELFF TGCGCCAGCAGCTTACAGGTAGACACCGGGGAGCTGTTTTTT
TRBJ2-7 TRBV7-2 TRBD2 NA CASQGLAGGVSEQYF TGTGCCAGCCAGGGACTAGCGGGAGGAGTGAGCGAGCAGTACTTC
TRBJ2-2 TRBV6-4 NA NA CASSEQGHTGELFF TGTGCCAGCAGTGAGCAGGGCCACACCGGGGAGCTGTTTTTT
TRBJ2-3 TRBV7-3 TRBD2 once CASSLGLAGEVPDTQYF TGTGCCAGCAGCCTGGGACTAGCGGGAGAGGTGCCAGATACGCAGTATTTT
TRBJ2-7 TRBV28 TRBD2 NA CASPPSTSGSYEQYF TGTGCCAGCCCTCCAAGTACTAGCGGGAGCTACGAGCAGTACTTC